The 6 T cell receptor beta chains below all came from one sample that was sequenced in a study of PD-1 blockade in mismatch repair-deficient tumors. Only in-frame clones appear in the TCRdb table, and some are missing; sequencing was by immunoSEQ multiplex PCR. The sample lists 65,000 to 80,000 clones, approximately 78% seen once, with about 5% in the top ten. The sample was peripheral blood, taken 2 weeks after starting pembrolizumab. The receptors shown here come from an adult with mismatch repair-deficient cancer.

The chain has TRBV14 and TRBJ1-1, with 7 bases matching TRBD1. Germline V gene data show CDR1 as SGHDN and CDR2 as FVKESK. The V and J ends lost 5 bases and 7 bases, in that order; junction bases with no gene match: 10. This CDR3 spans 14 amino acids. The CDR3 spells CASSELDRYNEAFF. DNA for the CDR3: TGTGCCAGCAGCGAATTGGACAGGTACAATGAAGCTTTCTTT.

This clone appeared a single time. The J gene is TRBJ2-1, the V gene TRBV29-1; 11 bases agree with TRBD1. CDR3 length: 17 residues. Germline CDR1 and CDR2: SQVTM and ANQGSEA. V dropped 4 bases and J dropped 0; count of bases not matched to a gene: 8. The CDR3 loop is CSVGPGQGVSSYNEQFF. The CDR3 bases are TGCAGCGTTGGACCGGGACAGGGGGTTTCCTCCTACAATGAGCAGTTCTTC.

The genes are TRBV6-1 and TRBJ2-1; D is tentatively TRBD1 or TRBD2 (5 bases each). Germline assignment: CDR1 MNHNS and CDR2 SASEGT. With 8 bases removed from V and 4 bases from J, the gap between germline ends came to 18 bases. The CDR3 spans 15 residues. DNA of the CDR3: TGTGCCAGCTCCCGAGGGGACCCAATATACAATGAGCAGTTCTTC. Protein sequence: CASSRGDPIYNEQFF.

As concerns this clone: Other DNA sequences within the sample encode an identical CDR3. The genes are TRBV27 and TRBJ2-1, with 8 bases that match TRBD2. With 6 bases clipped from V and 5 bases from J, the junction kept 3 bases outside the gene matches. The CDR3 is 13 amino acids. Germline CDR1 reads MNHEY; CDR2 reads SMNVEV (reference sequence). The CDR3 loop is CASSLSGDNEQFF. CDR3 in DNA: TGTGCCAGCAGCCTTAGCGGGGACAATGAGCAGTTCTTC.

Written as DNA, the CDR3 is TGTGCCAGCGGACTAGGGTGGACCGGGGAGCTGTTTTTT. Residues: CASGLGWTGELFF. This sequence joins TRBV7-3 and TRBJ2-2; TRBD2 matches at 7 bases. V was clipped by 8 bases and J by 5 bases; unmatched bases: 5. This CDR3 has 13 amino acids. Per the germline V gene, CDR1 is SGHTA and CDR2 is FQGTGA.

This clone was counted at least ten times. The chain joins TRBV4-1 to TRBJ2-5; D possibly corresponds to TRBD2 (5 bases). The CDR3 spans 14 residues. Germline CDR1 reads MGHRA; CDR2 reads YSYEKL. Between the trimmed V and J ends, which lost 0 bases and 2 bases, there was a span of 7 bases. The CDR3 coding sequence is TGCGCCAGCAGCCAAGATAGCGAGCAAGAGACCCAGTACTTC. Residues: CASSQDSEQETQYF.